These T cell receptor beta chains were read from a single sample in a study of blood T cell repertoires in COVID-19. Assay used: immunoSEQ multiplex PCR; TCRdb lists only in-frame clones, some missing. The table has 220,000 or so clones, around 89% seen once. The sample comprised PBMCs or T cells enriched from blood (not recorded which). These receptors were taken from a young man who had been exposed to COVID-19. Both conserved end residues are part of each CDR3. The D gene is left open where the match is weak. Expanded clones are given a class, and other clones once, few, many or no size at all.

J | V | D | size | CDR3 | DNA
TRBJ2-4 | TRBV18 | . | . | CASSPQWGEENIQYF | TGTGCCAGCTCACCACAGTGGGGGGAGGAGAACATTCAGTACTTC
TRBJ2-7 | TRBV4-1 | . | . | CASSQGSRASSYEQYF | TGCGCCAGCAGCCAAGGATCGCGGGCAAGCTCCTACGAGCAGTACTTC
TRBJ1-6 | TRBV5-1 | TRBD1 | . | CASSTSGQGYNSPLHF | TGCGCCAGCAGCACCTCGGGACAGGGGTATAATTCACCCCTCCACTTT
TRBJ1-1 | TRBV11-3 | . | . | CASSPGQFLLNTEAFF | TGTGCCAGCAGCCCCGGACAGTTTCTCCTGAACACTGAAGCTTTCTTT
TRBJ1-2 | TRBV3-1/TRBV3-2 | . | . | CASSTEETGRNYGYTF | TGTGCCAGCAGCACAGAAGAAACAGGTCGGAACTATGGCTACACCTTC
TRBJ2-1 | TRBV5-1 | . | . | CASSLDFGGYNEQFF | TGCGCCAGCAGCTTGGATTTCGGGGGTTACAATGAGCAGTTCTTC
TRBJ1-1 | TRBV18 | . | . | CASSPDSANTEAFF | TGTGCCAGCTCACCAGACTCCGCGAACACTGAAGCTTTCTTT
TRBJ2-7 | TRBV2 | TRBD1 | . | CASRDWTGDYEQYF | TGTGCCAGCAGGGATTGGACAGGGGACTACGAGCAGTACTTC
TRBJ2-2 | TRBV7-9 | . | . | CASSPPGVGTGELFF | TGTGCCAGCAGCCCCCCAGGGGTCGGGACCGGGGAGCTGTTTTTT
TRBJ1-1 | TRBV19 | . | . | CASSIGRGAEAFF | TGTGCCAGTAGTATAGGGCGGGGGGCCGAAGCTTTCTTT
TRBJ1-2 | TRBV2 | TRBD1 | . | CASSGPGQGNGYTF | TGTGCCAGCAGTGGACCGGGACAGGGGAATGGCTACACCTTC
TRBJ2-6 | TRBV19 | . | . | CASSMANSGANVLTF | TGTGCCAGTAGTATGGCAAACTCTGGGGCCAACGTCCTGACTTTC
TRBJ2-1 | TRBV7-3 | . | . | CASSLNQGPYNEQFF | TGTGCCAGCAGCTTAAACCAGGGGCCCTACAATGAGCAGTTCTTC
TRBJ1-4 | TRBV27 | TRBD1 | . | CASSSQLDRADNEKLFF | TGTGCCAGCAGTTCGCAACTCGACAGGGCTGATAATGAAAAACTGTTTTTT
TRBJ2-7 | TRBV27 | TRBD2 | . | CASSLKAGGGEQYF | TGTGCCAGCAGTTTAAAAGCGGGGGGCGGCGAGCAGTACTTC
TRBJ1-1 | TRBV5-1 | . | . | CASSLWGGTEAFF | TGCGCCAGCAGCTTGTGGGGGGGCACTGAAGCTTTCTTT
TRBJ2-5 | TRBV12-3/TRBV12-4 | . | . | CASSLLAGETQYF | TGTGCCAGCAGTTTACTAGCCGGGGAGACCCAGTACTTC
TRBJ1-3 | TRBV10-2 | TRBD1 | . | CASSELTGTRSGNTIYF | TGCGCCAGCAGTGAGCTGACAGGGACTCGTTCTGGAAACACCATATATTTT
TRBJ1-5 | TRBV19 | TRBD1 | . | CASRPGGGQPQHF | TGTGCCAGTAGACCAGGGGGCGGACAGCCCCAGCATTTT
TRBJ2-1 | TRBV3-1/TRBV3-2 | TRBD2 | . | CASSQDGRVLARNNEQFF | TGTGCCAGCAGCCAAGATGGGAGGGTGTTGGCGAGAAACAATGAGCAGTTCTTC
TRBJ1-5 | TRBV15 | TRBD1 | . | CATSRETGGNQPQHF | TGTGCCACCAGCAGGGAGACAGGGGGTAATCAGCCCCAGCATTTT
TRBJ1-3 | TRBV7-9 | . | few | CASSLSTVNTIYF | TGTGCCAGCAGCTTAAGCACGGTCAACACCATATATTTT
TRBJ2-3 | TRBV6-5 | . | . | CASSNSPGDTQYF | TGTGCCAGCAGTAACTCACCCGGGGATACGCAGTATTTT
TRBJ1-3 | TRBV11-2 | . | . | CASSFVFGKRNTIYF | TGTGCCAGCAGCTTCGTTTTCGGTAAAAGAAACACCATATATTTT
TRBJ2-7 | TRBV19 | . | . | CASSADGTIYEQYF | TGTGCCAGTAGTGCCGACGGGACAATATACGAGCAGTACTTC
TRBJ1-6 | TRBV4-1 | . | . | CASSQFPLGDSVSPLHF | TGCGCCAGCAGCCAATTCCCACTCGGAGACAGTGTTTCACCCCTCCACTTT
TRBJ1-1 | TRBV5-1 | . | . | CASSLVAGTRNTEAFF | TGCGCCAGCAGCTTGGTTGCGGGGACCAGGAACACTGAAGCTTTCTTT
TRBJ2-2 | TRBV7-3 | . | few | CASSVTVNTGELFF | TGTGCCAGCAGCGTTACAGTGAACACCGGGGAGCTGTTTTTT
TRBJ1-1 | TRBV18 | TRBD1 | . | CASSWDSVNTEAFF | TGTGCCAGCTCGTGGGACAGCGTGAACACTGAAGCTTTCTTT
TRBJ1-6 | TRBV4-2 | . | few | CASSQDGPFLRAPLHF | TGTGCCAGCAGCCAAGATGGCCCGTTTCTTCGGGCACCCCTCCACTTT
TRBJ2-7 | TRBV20-1 | . | . | CSASKGVGSYEQYF | TGCAGTGCTAGTAAGGGGGTGGGTTCCTACGAGCAGTACTTC
TRBJ2-7 | TRBV6-5 | TRBD1 | once | CASTPRDRPYEQYF | TGTGCCAGCACCCCAAGGGACAGGCCCTACGAGCAGTACTTC
TRBJ2-5 | TRBV7-3 | TRBD2 | . | CASSSLAGGVETQYF | TGTGCCAGCAGCTCCCTAGCGGGGGGGGTAGAGACCCAGTACTTC
TRBJ2-2 | TRBV6-6 | TRBD1 | . | CASSLSGGAGELFF | TGTGCCAGCAGTTTATCAGGGGGCGCCGGGGAGCTGTTTTTT
TRBJ2-3 | TRBV5-1 | TRBD2 | . | CASSRAGTSTDTQYF | TGCGCCAGCAGCCGAGCGGGGACTAGCACAGATACGCAGTATTTT
TRBJ1-2 | TRBV6-5 | . | . | CASSSSWGGMGGYTF | TGTGCCAGCAGTTCATCCTGGGGGGGGATGGGTGGCTACACCTTC
TRBJ1-1 | TRBV15 | . | . | CATSGGLMNTEAFF | TGTGCCACCAGCGGCGGACTAATGAACACTGAAGCTTTCTTT
TRBJ1-4 | TRBV4-1 | . | . | CASSSHPTTNEKLFF | TGCGCCAGCAGCTCACACCCGACAACTAATGAAAAACTGTTTTTT
TRBJ2-7 | TRBV6-5 | . | . | CAGGATYEQYF | TGTGCCGGGGGGGCTACCTACGAGCAGTACTTC
TRBJ1-3 | TRBV4-2 | . | . | CASSHDPAGRDSGNTIYF | TGTGCCAGCAGCCATGACCCCGCGGGACGAGACTCTGGAAACACCATATATTTT
TRBJ1-2 | TRBV18 | TRBD1 | . | CASSPGQGTTYGYTF | TGTGCCAGCTCACCGGGACAGGGCACCACCTATGGCTACACCTTC
TRBJ2-7 | TRBV10-3 | TRBD1 | . | CAISGLDRVGEQYF | TGTGCCATCAGTGGGCTGGACAGGGTGGGTGAGCAGTACTTC
TRBJ2-7 | TRBV5-1 | . | . | CASSLAGISEQYF | TGCGCCAGCAGCTTGGCGGGGATTTCGGAGCAGTACTTC
TRBJ2-3 | TRBV4-2 | TRBD2 | . | CASSQIIAGGPDTQYF | TGTGCCAGCAGCCAAATAATAGCGGGGGGGCCAGATACGCAGTATTTT
TRBJ2-5 | TRBV7-9 | . | . | CATVRGDSQETQYF | TGTGCCACCGTGCGGGGAGACAGCCAAGAGACCCAGTACTTC
TRBJ2-1 | TRBV5-1 | TRBD2 | . | CASLAGRGDEQFF | TGCGCCAGCCTGGCAGGGCGGGGGGATGAGCAGTTCTTC
TRBJ2-1 | TRBV6-4 | TRBD2 | . | CASSDSIGGGNEQFF | TGTGCCAGCAGTGACTCGATCGGGGGGGGCAATGAGCAGTTCTTC
TRBJ2-5 | TRBV7-9 | TRBD2 | . | CASSLASGSLTSYF | TGTGCCAGCAGCTTGGCTAGCGGGTCCCTCACGTCCTACTTC
TRBJ1-3 | TRBV3-1/TRBV3-2 | TRBD1 | . | CASRGRGQGNENTIYF | TGTGCCAGCAGAGGCCGGGGACAGGGAAATGAAAACACCATATATTTT
TRBJ1-2 | TRBV9 | TRBD1 | . | CASSSQGGYGYTF | TGTGCCAGCTCATCACAGGGGGGTTATGGCTACACCTTC
TRBJ1-2 | TRBV6-1 | . | . | CASSDHEGGGYTF | TGTGCCAGCAGTGATCATGAAGGCGGGGGCTACACCTTC
TRBJ1-2 | TRBV5-4 | TRBD1 | . | CASSTNRGIYGYTF | TGTGCCAGCAGCACCAACAGGGGAATCTATGGCTACACCTTC
TRBJ1-1 | TRBV13 | . | . | CASSPSPGEAFF | TGTGCCAGCAGTCCCAGTCCGGGGGAAGCTTTCTTT
TRBJ1-4 | TRBV13 | TRBD1 | . | CASSLGGQGGTNEKLFF | TGTGCCAGCAGCTTAGGGGGACAGGGCGGAACTAATGAAAAACTGTTTTTT
TRBJ1-6 | TRBV25-1 | TRBD1 | . | CASRPGTVSPLHF | TGTGCCAGCAGACCAGGGACAGTATCACCCCTCCACTTT
TRBJ1-2 | TRBV10-3 | TRBD1 | . | CAISSTGTGDYYGYTF | TGTGCCATCAGTTCCACCGGGACAGGGGACTACTATGGCTACACCTTC
TRBJ1-6 | TRBV25-1 | . | once | CASKVPQGNLHF | TGTGCCAGCAAGGTCCCTCAGGGGAACCTCCACTTT
TRBJ1-5 | TRBV10-2 | . | many | CASSASSGSNQPQHF | TGCGCCAGCAGTGCCTCGTCGGGGAGCAATCAGCCCCAGCATTTT
TRBJ1-4 | TRBV4-2 | . | . | CASSQEQGLVKLFF | TGTGCCAGCAGCCAAGAGCAGGGTTTGGTAAAACTGTTTTTT
TRBJ2-3 | TRBV7-6 | . | . | CASSPEGLYTDTQYF | TGTGCCAGCAGCCCAGAGGGCCTTTACACAGATACGCAGTATTTT